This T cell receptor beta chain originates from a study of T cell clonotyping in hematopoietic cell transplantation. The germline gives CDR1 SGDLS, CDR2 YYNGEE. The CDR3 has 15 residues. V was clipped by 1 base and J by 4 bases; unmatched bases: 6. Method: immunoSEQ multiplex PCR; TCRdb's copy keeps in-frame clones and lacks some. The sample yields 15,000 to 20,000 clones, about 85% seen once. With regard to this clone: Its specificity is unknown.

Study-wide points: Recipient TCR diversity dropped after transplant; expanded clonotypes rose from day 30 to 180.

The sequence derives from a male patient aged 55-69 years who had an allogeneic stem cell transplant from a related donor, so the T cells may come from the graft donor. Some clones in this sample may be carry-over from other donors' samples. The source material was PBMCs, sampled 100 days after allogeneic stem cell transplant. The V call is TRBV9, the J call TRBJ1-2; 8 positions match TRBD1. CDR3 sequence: CASSVNYRGTYGYTF. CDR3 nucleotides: TGTGCCAGCAGCGTAAACTACAGGGGGACCTATGGCTACACCTTC.